This entry lists 31 T cell receptor beta chains sequenced from one sample in a study of T-cell memory formation after mild COVID-19. MiXCR, run by TCRdb on the 5' RACE reads, gives a single entry per CDR3 protein. The data contain 14,000 to 15,000 distinct CDR3 sequences, 20% to 25% of them singletons. Sequenced input: PBMCs or a T cell subset sorted from them (not recorded which). These receptors were taken from a man younger than 30 who had mild COVID-19 (a few samples of this study predate the infection). Cell type and time point are not known.

This clonotype has ten or more counts. V gene TRBV6-6 combines with J gene TRBJ1-5; 7 bases fit TRBD1. Per the germline V gene, CDR1 is MNHNY and CDR2 is SVGAGI (reference sequence). V shed 7 bases and J 8 bases; nucleotides not matched to a gene: 8. There are 13 residues in the CDR3. The CDR3: CASTPDRSEPQHF. CDR3 in DNA: TGTGCCAGCACCCCGGACAGGTCGGAGCCCCAGCATTTT.

This clonotype occurred many times. This chain joins TRBV10-3 and TRBJ2-2; D is undetermined. Trimming took off 0 bases at V and 6 bases at J, with 8 bases between the two ends. Per germline, CDR1 ENHRY and CDR2 SYGVKD. CDR3 size: 14 residues. For the CDR3, the DNA is TGTGCCATCAGTGAGTCGGTGGGTTCCGGGGAGCTGTTTTTT. Amino acid sequence: CAISESVGSGELFF.

The gene calls are TRBV5-1 and TRBJ2-7; D unresolved. The germline CDR1 and CDR2 sequences are SGHRS and YFSETQ. With 2 bases removed from V and 4 bases from J, the gap between germline ends came to 13 bases. This CDR3 has 14 amino acids. The CDR3: CASSFESLQYEQYF. CDR3 bases: TGCGCCAGCAGCTTTGAGAGCTTGCAATACGAGCAGTACTTC.

In this sample, this clonotype turned up many times. This chain joins TRBV12-3 or TRBV12-4 and TRBJ1-1, with D maybe TRBD1 (5 bases). There are 14 residues in the CDR3. Trimming cost V 1 base and J 1 base, with 7 bases left between them. CDR3 amino acids: CASSLEGANTEAFF. For the CDR3, the DNA is TGTGCCAGCAGTTTAGAAGGGGCGAACACTGAAGCTTTCTTT.

At least ten counts were recorded for this clonotype. This chain joins TRBV10-1 and TRBJ2-3; TRBD2 might be the D (5 bases). Germline CDR1 WNHNN, CDR2 SYGVQD (reference sequence). This CDR3 contains 13 residues. The V gene lost 6 bases and the J gene lost 2 bases, with 9 bases spanning the gap. CDR3 in DNA: TGCGCCAGCAGCTCGGGGTACACAGATACGCAGTATTTT. Its translation is CASSSGYTDTQYF.

At least ten counts were recorded for this clonotype. The DNA of the CDR3 is TGTGCCAGCAGCCCTGGGGGTATAGATCAGCCCCAGCATTTT. This encodes CASSPGGIDQPQHF. V usage is TRBV7-8 and J usage is TRBJ1-5, with a weak D call TRBD1 (5 bases). This CDR3 is built from 14 residues. V was trimmed by 5 bases and J by 5 bases, leaving 13 bases between them. The V gene's germline CDR1 is SGHVS and CDR2 FQNEAQ.

With regard to this clonotype: A much larger clone lies one base from this, so it may be a read error. The chain combines TRBV20-1 with TRBJ2-5; D is perhaps TRBD1 (5 bases). Germline-derived CDR1 and CDR2 are DFQATT and SNEGSKA (reference sequence). This CDR3 comprises 10 residues. Trimming removed 8 bases at V and 4 bases at J, with 8 bases between. For the CDR3, the DNA is TGCAGTTGGGGCCCAGAGACCCAGTACTTC. It is translated as CSWGPETQYF.

This clonotype showed up many times. The chain links TRBV6-5 to TRBJ1-1, with 9 bases matching TRBD1. Germline V lookup: CDR1 MNHEY, CDR2 SVGAGI. The CDR3 is 14 residues long. Trimming at V came to 2 bases and at J to 11 bases, leaving 9 bases not matched to a gene. CDR3 protein: CASSYGGQGGRAFF. CDR3 in DNA: TGTGCCAGCAGTTACGGGGGACAGGGTGGCCGGGCTTTCTTT.

The table lists this clonotype with a count of one. This chain uses TRBV5-1 with TRBJ2-1; D gene unclear. V lost 1 base, J lost 1 base, and 15 bases lay in between. The germline V gene has CDR1 SGHRS and CDR2 YFSETQ. The CDR3 length is 17 residues. The CDR3 coding sequence is TGCGCCAGCAGCTTGAGTCGTAAGGGATTATCCTACAATGAGCAGTTCTTC. Translation gives CASSLSRKGLSYNEQFF.

This clonotype has a count of ten or more. The genes are TRBV13 and TRBJ1-1; a possible D gene is TRBD1 (5 bases). The CDR3 loop spans 15 amino acids. CDR1 and CDR2 (germline): PRHDT, FYEKMQ (reference sequence). Between the trimmed V and J ends, which lost 0 bases and 5 bases, there was a span of 13 bases. CDR3 DNA sequence: TGTGCCAGCAGCTTAGGGGCTGGGGGAGTAACTGAAGCTTTCTTT. It yields the protein CASSLGAGGVTEAFF.

The rearrangement uses TRBV7-6 and TRBJ2-3; 12 bases align to TRBD2. There are 17 residues in the CDR3. J lost 5 bases, V lost 1 base, and 7 bases had no gene match. Germline V gene lookup returns CDR1 SGHVS and CDR2 FNYEAQ. DNA of the CDR3: TGTGCCAGCAGCTTAGGACTAGCGGGAGCCAATCAAGATACGCAGTATTTT. This gives the protein CASSLGLAGANQDTQYF.

This clonotype occurred many times. The V gene is TRBV4-3, the J gene TRBJ2-3, with D possibly TRBD2 on 5 matching bases. The CDR3 sequence is 15 residues long. V gave up 0 bases and J gave up 2 bases, with 9 bases separating them. Germline V lookup: CDR1 LGHNA, CDR2 YSLEER. This CDR3 is CASSQDGLATDTQYF. The CDR3 DNA reads as TGCGCCAGCAGCCAAGATGGGCTAGCCACAGATACGCAGTATTTT.

This clonotype has ten or more counts. The V gene is TRBV4-1, the J gene TRBJ1-1, with 7 bases that match TRBD1. The V gene end was trimmed by 0 bases and the J gene end by 8 bases; junction bases not matched to a gene: 12. This CDR3 is 16 amino acids long. Germline V gives CDR1 MGHRA, CDR2 YSYEKL. This chain's CDR3 is CASSQEQGPQRIEAFF. CDR3 nucleotides: TGCGCCAGCAGCCAAGAACAGGGGCCGCAACGGATAGAAGCTTTCTTT.

Relative to its sample, this clonotype is medium-sized (0.01 to 0.1%). The chain recombines TRBV4-1 with TRBJ1-5; a possible D gene is TRBD1 (6 bases). Germline-derived CDR1 and CDR2 are MGHRA and YSYEKL. V lost 0 bases and J 6 bases, leaving 12 bases between the germline ends. This CDR3 has 15 residues. This CDR3 reads CASSQDSGGSQPQHF. The CDR3 DNA follows: TGCGCCAGCAGCCAAGATTCCGGGGGCAGTCAGCCCCAGCATTTT.

The sample holds many counts of this clonotype. The V gene is TRBV29-1, the J gene TRBJ2-1, with D possibly being TRBD1 or TRBD2 (6 bases each). The CDR3 has 13 residues. Germline V gives CDR1 SQVTM, CDR2 ANQGSEA. Trimming took 4 bases from V and 6 from J, leaving 13 bases between them. This CDR3 is CSVARGGINEQFF. CDR3 bases: TGCAGCGTTGCCAGGGGCGGGATCAATGAGCAGTTCTTC.

This clonotype was detected ten times or more. The chain combines TRBV27 with TRBJ2-7; 11 nucleotides agree with TRBD2. The ends lost 8 bases at V and 0 bases at J; junction bases unmatched: 9. The germline CDR1 and CDR2 sequences are MNHEY and SMNVEV (reference sequence). CDR3 length equals 16 residues. The CDR3 loop is CASASGLAGGSYEQYV. The CDR3 DNA reads TGTGCCAGCGCATCCGGGCTAGCGGGGGGCTCCTACGAGCAGTACGTC.

This clonotype was recorded many times. V is TRBV4-1 and J is TRBJ2-6; 7 nucleotides agree with TRBD1. There are 17 residues in the CDR3. V lost 4 bases, J lost 0 bases, and 6 bases stayed unmatched. CDR1 is MGHRA and CDR2 is YSYEKL in the germline V gene. CDR3 sequence reads: CASSLDRALSGANVLTF. The CDR3 DNA is TGCGCCAGCAGCCTTGACAGGGCCCTCTCTGGGGCCAACGTCCTGACTTTC.

This clonotype was seen repeatedly, ten times or more. The rearrangement links TRBV6-6 to TRBJ1-2; D is undetermined. V was shortened by 7 bases and J by 7 bases, with 13 bases between the two germline ends. The CDR3 is made up of 12 amino acids. Looked up from germline, CDR1 is MNHNY and CDR2 is SVGAGI (reference sequence). Here the CDR3 DNA reads TGTGCCAGCACCCCAGCCATTTCTGGCTACACCTTC. This encodes CASTPAISGYTF.

This clonotype showed up many times. The chain couples TRBV15 to TRBJ2-5; 9 bases are shared with TRBD2. Per germline, CDR1 LNHNV and CDR2 YYDKDF (reference sequence). There are 16 residues in the CDR3. Trimming at V came to 0 bases and at J to 5 bases, leaving 7 bases not matched to a gene. CDR3 bases: TGTGCCACCAGCAGAGATCCGGGGACTAGCAGGGAGACCCAGTACTTC. Protein: CATSRDPGTSRETQYF.

Ten or more counts support this clonotype. This chain uses TRBV25-1 with TRBJ1-6, with D uncertain. CDR1 is MGHDK, CDR2 SYGVNS, per germline. The CDR3 spans 16 residues. V dropped 4 bases and J dropped 1 base, with 11 bases sitting between them. CDR3 sequence reads: CASSGAGMSYNSPLHF. DNA of the CDR3: TGTGCCAGCAGTGGTGCGGGAATGTCCTATAATTCACCCCTCCACTTT. Together with reference TRBV25-1 and TRBJ1-6, the CDR3 gives the full variable domain: EADIYQTPRYLVIGTGKKITLECSQTMGHDKMYWYQQDPGMELHLIHYSYGVNSTEKGDLSSESTVSRIRTEHFPLTLESARPSHTSQYLCASSGAGMSYNSPLHFGNGTRLTVT.

This clonotype showed up just a few times. The gene calls are TRBV7-9 and TRBJ2-7, with 9 nucleotides matching TRBD2. V shed 2 bases and J 0 bases; nucleotides not matched to a gene: 8. CDR3 length: 17 residues. The V gene's germline CDR1 is SEHNR and CDR2 FQNEAQ (reference sequence). DNA for the CDR3: TGTGCCAGCAGCTTAATTGTTAGCGGGGGTACCTCCTACGAGCAGTACTTC. It yields the protein CASSLIVSGGTSYEQYF.

Comment on this clonotype: A single base separates this from a much larger clone, so it may be a read error. V usage is TRBV28 and J usage is TRBJ2-5; TRBD2 agrees at 9 bases. Per germline, CDR1 MDHEN and CDR2 SYDVKM. CDR3 size: 15 residues. The CDR3 is CDSSLEAGGLETQYF. CDR3 nucleotide sequence: TGTGACAGCAGTTTAGAGGCGGGGGGGCTAGAGACCCAGTACTTC.

At least ten counts were recorded for this clonotype. The rearrangement joins TRBV5-6 to TRBJ1-6; D is ambiguous. The CDR3 spans 12 residues. CDR1 SGHDT and CDR2 YYEEEE come from the germline V gene. The V end was cut by 0 bases, the J end by 13 bases, with 8 bases between. The CDR3 DNA follows: TGTGCCAGCAGCTTGGGTATCGGGCCCCTCCACTTT. Protein: CASSLGIGPLHF. Supplemented by reference TRBV5-6 and TRBJ1-6, the full variable domain reads DAGVTQSPTHLIKTRGQQVTLRCSPKSGHDTVSWYQQALGQGPQFIFQYYEEEERQRGNFPDRFSGHQFPNYSSELNVNALLLGDSALYLCASSLGIGPLHFGNGTRLTVT.

Ten or more counts support this clonotype. The rearrangement links TRBV12-3 or TRBV12-4 to TRBJ1-1; D is possibly TRBD1 (5 bases). The CDR3 runs to 15 residues. The germline V and J ends were trimmed by 3 bases and 6 bases, with 17 bases remaining between them. The CDR3, as DNA: TGTGCCAGCAGTTTCGTGGCAGGGTGGGAGGCTGAAGCTTTCTTT. This codes for CASSFVAGWEAEAFF.

This clonotype occurred many times. The chain combines TRBV7-6 with TRBJ2-1, with D perhaps TRBD1 (7 bases). V shed 8 bases and J shed 4 bases, with 18 bases lying between them. Germline-derived CDR1 and CDR2 are SGHVS and FNYEAQ. The CDR3 loop spans 15 amino acids. The CDR3 DNA reads as TGTGCCAGCGGCAGGGGGGTAGGGCAATACAATGAGCAGTTCTTC. It yields the protein CASGRGVGQYNEQFF.

This clonotype was picked up many times. The chain has TRBV10-1 and TRBJ1-2; D perhaps matches TRBD1 (5 bases). Per the germline V gene, CDR1 is WNHNN and CDR2 is SYGVQD (reference sequence). V lost 0 bases, J lost 5 bases, and 25 bases lay in between. The length of the CDR3 is 19 residues. CDR3 loop: CASSESIGTRPNYYYGYTF. The DNA of the CDR3 is TGCGCCAGCAGTGAGTCGATCGGGACCAGGCCCAACTACTATTATGGCTACACCTTC.

This clonotype appeared a few times. V gene TRBV10-2 combines with J gene TRBJ2-7; D is ambiguous. Looked up from germline, CDR1 is WSHSY and CDR2 is SAAADI. This CDR3 spans 13 amino acids. V lost 0 bases and J 6 bases, leaving 9 bases between the germline ends. The CDR3 reads CASSESWNREQYF. The DNA of the CDR3 is TGCGCCAGCAGTGAGTCTTGGAATCGCGAGCAGTACTTC.

This clonotype showed up many times. This rearrangement joins TRBV4-3 to TRBJ2-1; D uncertain. Trimming took off 1 base at V and 4 bases at J, with 8 bases between the two ends. The length of the CDR3 is 14 residues. The germline gives CDR1 LGHNA, CDR2 YSLEER. The CDR3 nucleotides read TGCGCCAGCAGCCAAGCAACAACATACAATGAGCAGTTCTTC. Its translation is CASSQATTYNEQFF.

The sample holds many counts of this clonotype. V and J are TRBV7-8 and TRBJ2-1; 10 bases are shared with TRBD2. The CDR3 runs to 15 residues. CDR1 and CDR2 from the germline V gene are SGHVS and FQNEAQ. Trimming at V came to 1 base and at J to 9 bases, leaving 6 bases not matched to a gene. The CDR3 nucleotides are TGTGCCAGCAGCTTAGAATTAGCGGGGGGAACTGAGCAGTTCTTC. This sequence encodes CASSLELAGGTEQFF.

The V and J genes are TRBV7-9 and TRBJ2-3; weak D call: TRBD1 (5 bases). CDR1 SEHNR and CDR2 FQNEAQ come from the germline V gene (reference sequence). Trimming cost V 5 bases and J 4 bases, with 10 bases left between them. The CDR3 has 13 residues. CDR3 region: CASSAQGSDTQYF. DNA for the CDR3: TGTGCCAGCAGCGCGCAGGGTTCAGATACGCAGTATTTT.

This clonotype was counted once. This rearrangement joins TRBV5-1 to TRBJ2-7; possible D gene TRBD1, 6 bases. V gave up 0 bases and J gave up 4 bases, with 8 bases separating them. From germline, CDR1 is SGHRS and CDR2 YFSETQ. The CDR3 totals 13 residues. The CDR3 here is CASSLETGYEQYV. CDR3 in DNA: TGCGCCAGCAGCTTGGAAACAGGGTACGAGCAGTACGTC.